This T cell receptor beta chain was sequenced in a study of spatial heterogeneity in lung cancer. Study findings and constraints: Resection blood, more than follow-up blood, showed ubiquitous expanded tumor TCRs.

The V gene lost 2 bases and the J gene lost 2 bases, with 10 bases spanning the gap. The germline gives CDR1 SGHVS, CDR2 FNYEAQ. This CDR3 is 14 amino acids long. In the library, each TCR cDNA molecule bore its own unique molecular identifier. TCRdb itself ran the 5' RACE reads through MiXCR, one entry per CDR3 protein. The table lists around 11,000 distinct CDR3 sequences, 6.3% of them singletons, with under 30% in the top ten. This clonotype occurred a few times. Its antigen remains unknown. Within a library made for alpha chains, this beta chain is off target, and its count is uninformative. Time point denoted: sample taken at primary tumor resection. Unsorted whole RNA of tumor, nontumor lung or frozen PBMC was sequenced.

The source was PBMCs, collected at surgery. The chain joins TRBV7-6 to TRBJ2-7; D may be TRBD2 (5 bases). This TCR was sampled from a male donor with early-stage non-small cell lung cancer. CDR3 nucleotides: TGTGCCAGCAGCTTAAGGACTCCCACCTACGAGCAGTACTTC. As protein: CASSLRTPTYEQYF. The complete variable domain, with remaining parts taken from reference TRBV7-6 and TRBJ2-7, reads GAGVSQSPRYKVTKRGQDVALRCDPISGHVSLYWYRQALGQGPEFLTYFNYEAQQDKSGLPNDRFSAERPEGSISTLTIQRTEQRDSAMYRCASSLRTPTYEQYFGPGTRLTVT.